The present T cell receptor (beta chain) was sequenced within a study of cytomegalovirus exposure and HLA in healthy donors. Trimming removed 5 bases from V and 1 base from J, with 14 bases in between. CDR1 and CDR2 (germline): SGHAT, FQNNGV. This CDR3 is 15 amino acids long. Both 60 Vbeta primers and 13 Jbeta primers went into the PCR. Measured with immunoSEQ multiplex PCR; TCRdb has only the in-frame clones, and not every one. Of around 100,000 clones listed, roughly 71% are singletons. What was sequenced was PBMCs. The V gene is TRBV11-2, the J gene TRBJ1-1, with TRBD1 as a possible D gene (6 bases). This TCR derives from a man aged 35-49 years in good health and CMV-seropositive. CDR3 DNA: TGTGCCAGCAGCCCGGGGCGGGGGGCGAACACTGAAGCTTTCTTT. The encoded protein is CASSPGRGANTEAFF.